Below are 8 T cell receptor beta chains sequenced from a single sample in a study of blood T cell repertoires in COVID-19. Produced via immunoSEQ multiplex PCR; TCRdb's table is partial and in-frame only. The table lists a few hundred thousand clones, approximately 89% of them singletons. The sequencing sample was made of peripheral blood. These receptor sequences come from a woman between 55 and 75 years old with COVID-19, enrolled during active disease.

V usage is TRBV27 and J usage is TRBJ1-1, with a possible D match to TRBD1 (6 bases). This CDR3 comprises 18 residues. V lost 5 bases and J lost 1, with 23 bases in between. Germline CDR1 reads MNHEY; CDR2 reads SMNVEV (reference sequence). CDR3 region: CASSKITLHGGANTEAFF. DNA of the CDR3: TGTGCCAGCAGTAAAATAACCCTCCACGGGGGGGCGAACACTGAAGCTTTCTTT.

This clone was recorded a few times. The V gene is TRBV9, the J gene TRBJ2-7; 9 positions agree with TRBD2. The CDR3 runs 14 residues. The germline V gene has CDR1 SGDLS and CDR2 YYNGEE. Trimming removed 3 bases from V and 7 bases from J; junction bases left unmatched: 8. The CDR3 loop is CASSEGASGTEQYF. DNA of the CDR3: TGTGCCAGCAGCGAAGGGGCTAGCGGGACAGAGCAGTACTTC.

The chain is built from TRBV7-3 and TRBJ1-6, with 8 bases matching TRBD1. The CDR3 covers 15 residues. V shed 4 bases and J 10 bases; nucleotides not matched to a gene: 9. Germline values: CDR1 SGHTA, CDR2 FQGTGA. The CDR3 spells CASSSRTGFSSPLHF. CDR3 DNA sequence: TGTGCCAGCAGCTCGCGGACAGGGTTTAGCTCACCCCTCCACTTT.

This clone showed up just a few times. As DNA, the CDR3 is TGTGCCAGCAGCCTAGGGGGCTCAAAGGAGACCCAGTACTTC. Encoded protein: CASSLGGSKETQYF. The chain has TRBV6-5 and TRBJ2-5; 7 bases map to TRBD1. Germline V gives CDR1 MNHEY, CDR2 SVGAGI. The CDR3 covers 14 residues. Trimming took 6 bases from V and 5 from J; bases not matched to a gene: 9.

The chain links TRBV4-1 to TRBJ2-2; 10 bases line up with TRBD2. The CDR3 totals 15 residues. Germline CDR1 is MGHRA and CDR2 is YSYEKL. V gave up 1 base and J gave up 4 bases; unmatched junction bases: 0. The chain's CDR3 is CASSQVAGGTGELFF. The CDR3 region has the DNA TGCGCCAGCAGCCAAGTAGCGGGGGGCACCGGGGAGCTGTTTTTT.

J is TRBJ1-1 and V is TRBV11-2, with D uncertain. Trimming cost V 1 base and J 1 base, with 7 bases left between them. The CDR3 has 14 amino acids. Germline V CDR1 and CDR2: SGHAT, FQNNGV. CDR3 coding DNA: TGTGCCAGCAGCTTAGGGAGGCGGAACACTGAAGCTTTCTTT. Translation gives CASSLGRRNTEAFF. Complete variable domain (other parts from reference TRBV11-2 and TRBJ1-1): EAGVAQSPRYKIIEKRQSVAFWCNPISGHATLYWYQQILGQGPKLLIQFQNNGVVDDSQLPKDRFSAERLKGVDSTLKIQPAKLEDSAVYLCASSLGRRNTEAFFGQGTRLTVV.

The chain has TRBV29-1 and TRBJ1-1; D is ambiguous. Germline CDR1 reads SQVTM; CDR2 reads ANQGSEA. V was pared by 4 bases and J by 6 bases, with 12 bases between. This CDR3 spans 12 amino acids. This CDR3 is CSVVVPGPEAFF. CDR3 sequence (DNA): TGCAGCGTTGTTGTCCCTGGCCCTGAAGCTTTCTTT.

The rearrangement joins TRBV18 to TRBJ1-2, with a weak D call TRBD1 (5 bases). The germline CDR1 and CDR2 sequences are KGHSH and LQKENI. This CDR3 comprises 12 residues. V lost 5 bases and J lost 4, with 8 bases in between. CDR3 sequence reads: CASSAGPYGYTF. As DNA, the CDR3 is TGTGCCAGCTCAGCGGGGCCCTATGGCTACACCTTC.